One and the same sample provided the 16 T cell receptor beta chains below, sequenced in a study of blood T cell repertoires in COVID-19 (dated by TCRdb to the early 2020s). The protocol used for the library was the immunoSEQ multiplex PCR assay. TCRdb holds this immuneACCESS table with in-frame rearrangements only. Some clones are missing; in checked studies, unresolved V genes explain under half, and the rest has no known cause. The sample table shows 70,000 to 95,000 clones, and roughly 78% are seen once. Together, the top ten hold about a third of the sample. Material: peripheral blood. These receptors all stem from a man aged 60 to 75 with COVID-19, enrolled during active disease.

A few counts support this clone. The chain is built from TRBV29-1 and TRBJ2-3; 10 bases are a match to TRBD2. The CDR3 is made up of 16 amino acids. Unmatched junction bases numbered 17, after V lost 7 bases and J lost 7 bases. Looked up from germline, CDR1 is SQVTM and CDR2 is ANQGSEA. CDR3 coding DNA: TGCAGCGGAGACGGGACTAGCGAGGGACTCCTCAATACGCAGTATTTT. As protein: CSGDGTSEGLLNTQYF.

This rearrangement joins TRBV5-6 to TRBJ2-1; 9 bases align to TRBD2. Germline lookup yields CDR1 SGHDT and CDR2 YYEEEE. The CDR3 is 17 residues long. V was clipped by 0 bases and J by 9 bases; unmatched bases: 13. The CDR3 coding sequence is TGTGCCAGCAGCTTGGCTCTTATACTAGCGGGCCATCGTGAGCAGTTCTTC. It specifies CASSLALILAGHREQFF.

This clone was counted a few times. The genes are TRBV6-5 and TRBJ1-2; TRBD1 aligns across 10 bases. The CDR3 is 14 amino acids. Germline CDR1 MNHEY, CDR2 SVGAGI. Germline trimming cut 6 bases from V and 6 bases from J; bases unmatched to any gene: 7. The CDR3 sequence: CASRTGTGVHGYTF. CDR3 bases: TGTGCCAGCAGAACCGGGACAGGGGTACATGGCTACACCTTC.

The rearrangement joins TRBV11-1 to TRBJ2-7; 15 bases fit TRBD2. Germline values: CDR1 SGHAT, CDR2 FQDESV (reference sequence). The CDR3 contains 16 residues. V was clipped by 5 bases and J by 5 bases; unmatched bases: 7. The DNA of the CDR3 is TGTGCCAGCAGCCCCGGGACTAGCGGGAGGATCCACGAGCAGTACTTC. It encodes CASSPGTSGRIHEQYF.

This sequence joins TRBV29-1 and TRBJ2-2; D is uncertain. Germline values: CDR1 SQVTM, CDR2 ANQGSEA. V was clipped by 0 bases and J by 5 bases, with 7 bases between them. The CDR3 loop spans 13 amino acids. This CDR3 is CSVEDLVTGELFF. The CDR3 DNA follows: TGCAGCGTTGAAGATCTTGTGACCGGGGAGCTGTTTTTT.

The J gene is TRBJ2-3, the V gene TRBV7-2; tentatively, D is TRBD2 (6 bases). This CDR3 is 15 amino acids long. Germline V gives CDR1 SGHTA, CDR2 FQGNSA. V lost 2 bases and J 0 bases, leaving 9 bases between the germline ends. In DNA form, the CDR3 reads TGTGCCAGCAGCTTATGGGGGAGGAGCACAGATACGCAGTATTTT. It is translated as CASSLWGRSTDTQYF.

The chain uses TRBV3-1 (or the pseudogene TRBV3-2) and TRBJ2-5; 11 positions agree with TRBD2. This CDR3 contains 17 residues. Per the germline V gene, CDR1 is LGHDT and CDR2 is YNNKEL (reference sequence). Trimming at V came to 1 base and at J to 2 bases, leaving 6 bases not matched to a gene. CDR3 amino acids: CASSQALAGGSQETQYF. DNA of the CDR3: TGTGCCAGCAGCCAAGCTCTAGCGGGGGGATCTCAAGAGACCCAGTACTTC.

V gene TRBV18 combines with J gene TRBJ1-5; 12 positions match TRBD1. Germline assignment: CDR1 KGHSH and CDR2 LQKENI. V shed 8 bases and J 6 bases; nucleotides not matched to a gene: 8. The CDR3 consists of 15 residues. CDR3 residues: CASRTGTGGSQPQHF. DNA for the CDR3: TGTGCCAGCCGAACCGGGACAGGGGGCTCTCAGCCCCAGCATTTT.

The CDR3 reads CASSQEVSGGASNQPQHF. In DNA form, the CDR3 reads TGTGCCAGCAGCCAAGAGGTATCAGGAGGGGCGAGCAATCAGCCCCAGCATTTT. The chain links TRBV4-2 to TRBJ1-5, with D perhaps matching TRBD1 (5 bases). CDR1 is LGHNA and CDR2 is YNFKEQ in the germline V gene. Trimming took off 0 bases at V and 1 base at J, with 16 bases between the two ends. This CDR3 is 18 amino acids long.

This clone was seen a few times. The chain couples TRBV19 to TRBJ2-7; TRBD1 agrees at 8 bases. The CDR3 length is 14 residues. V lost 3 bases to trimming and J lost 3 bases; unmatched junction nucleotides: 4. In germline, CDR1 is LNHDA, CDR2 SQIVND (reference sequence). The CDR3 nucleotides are TGTGCCAGTAGTATCTTCGGGACAGGCTACGAGCAGTACTTC. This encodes CASSIFGTGYEQYF.

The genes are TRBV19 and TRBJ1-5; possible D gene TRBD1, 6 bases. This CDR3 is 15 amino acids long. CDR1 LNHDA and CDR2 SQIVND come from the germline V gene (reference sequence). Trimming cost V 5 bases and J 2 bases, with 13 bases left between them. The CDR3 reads CASSSRDIGNQPQHF. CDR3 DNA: TGTGCCAGTAGTTCCCGGGACATAGGCAATCAGCCCCAGCATTTT.

CDR3 residues: CASSLSGDYNEQYF. CDR3 sequence (DNA): TGCGCCAGCAGCTTGTCCGGAGATTACAACGAGCAGTACTTC. The rearrangement joins TRBV5-1 to TRBJ2-7; D unresolved. Trimming took 1 base from V and 5 from J, leaving 13 bases between them. The CDR3 is 14 residues long. Per germline, CDR1 SGHRS and CDR2 YFSETQ.

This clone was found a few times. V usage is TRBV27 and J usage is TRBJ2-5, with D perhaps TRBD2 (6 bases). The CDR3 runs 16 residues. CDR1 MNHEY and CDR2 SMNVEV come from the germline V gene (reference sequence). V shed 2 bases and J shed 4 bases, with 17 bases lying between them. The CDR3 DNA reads TGTGCCAGCAGTTTAGGACACGGGGGTGGGGGAGAGACCCAGTACTTC. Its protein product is CASSLGHGGGGETQYF.

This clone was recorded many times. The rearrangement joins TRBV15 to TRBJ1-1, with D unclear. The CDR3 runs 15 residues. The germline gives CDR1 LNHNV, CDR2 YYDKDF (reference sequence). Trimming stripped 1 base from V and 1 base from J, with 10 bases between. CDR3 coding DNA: TGTGCCACCAGCAGAGGTCGGGGTGGGAACACTGAAGCTTTCTTT. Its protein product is CATSRGRGGNTEAFF. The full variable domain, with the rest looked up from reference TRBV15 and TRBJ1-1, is DAMVIQNPRYQVTQFGKPVTLSCSQTLNHNVMYWYQQKSSQAPKLLFHYYDKDFNNEADTPDNFQSRRPNTSFCFLDIRSPGLGDTAMYLCATSRGRGGNTEAFFGQGTRLTVV.

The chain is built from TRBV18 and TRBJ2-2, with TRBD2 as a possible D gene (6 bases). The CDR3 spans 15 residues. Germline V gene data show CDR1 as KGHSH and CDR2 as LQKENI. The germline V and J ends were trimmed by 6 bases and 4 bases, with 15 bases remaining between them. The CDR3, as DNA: TGTGCCAGCTCTCAACGGGACGGGGGCACCGGGGAGCTGTTTTTT. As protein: CASSQRDGGTGELFF.

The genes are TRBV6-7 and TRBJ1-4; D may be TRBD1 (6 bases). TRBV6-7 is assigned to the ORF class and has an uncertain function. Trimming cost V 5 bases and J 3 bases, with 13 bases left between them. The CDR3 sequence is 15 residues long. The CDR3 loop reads CASSPPRGSNEKLFF. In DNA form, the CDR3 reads TGTGCCAGCAGTCCCCCCAGGGGATCTAATGAAAAACTGTTTTTT.